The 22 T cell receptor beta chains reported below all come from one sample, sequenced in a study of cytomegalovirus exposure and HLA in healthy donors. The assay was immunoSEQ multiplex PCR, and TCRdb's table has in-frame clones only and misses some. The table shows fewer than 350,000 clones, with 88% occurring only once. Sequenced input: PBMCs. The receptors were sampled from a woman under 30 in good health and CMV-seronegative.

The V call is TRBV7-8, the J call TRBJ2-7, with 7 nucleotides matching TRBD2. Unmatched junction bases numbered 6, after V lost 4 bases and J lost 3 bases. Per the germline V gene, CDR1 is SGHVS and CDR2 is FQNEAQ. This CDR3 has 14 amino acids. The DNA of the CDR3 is TGTGCCAGCAGCTCCCACCGGACTAGCTACGAGCAGTACTTC. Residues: CASSSHRTSYEQYF. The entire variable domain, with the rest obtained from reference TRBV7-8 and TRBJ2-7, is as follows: GAGVSQSPRYKVAKRGQDVALRCDPISGHVSLFWYQQALGQGPEFLTYFQNEAQLDKSGLPSDRFFAERPEGSVSTLKIQRTQQEDSAVYLCASSSHRTSYEQYFGPGTRLTVT.

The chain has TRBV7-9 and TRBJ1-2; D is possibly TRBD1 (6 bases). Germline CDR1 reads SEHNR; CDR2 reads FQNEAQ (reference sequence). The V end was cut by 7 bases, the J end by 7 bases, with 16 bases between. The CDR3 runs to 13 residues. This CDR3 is CASTDQGFGGYTF. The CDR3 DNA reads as TGTGCCAGCACCGACCAGGGGTTTGGTGGCTACACCTTC.

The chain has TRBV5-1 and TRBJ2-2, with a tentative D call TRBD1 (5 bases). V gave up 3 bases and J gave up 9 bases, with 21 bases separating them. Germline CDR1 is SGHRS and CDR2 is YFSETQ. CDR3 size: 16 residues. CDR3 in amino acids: CASSWTPKSPSRELFF. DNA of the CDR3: TGCGCCAGCAGCTGGACACCGAAATCCCCCTCACGGGAGCTGTTTTTT.

CDR3 loop: CASSKSLGTGEETQYF. In nucleotides, the CDR3 is TGTGCCAGCAGCAAATCCCTAGGGACAGGGGAAGAGACCCAGTACTTC. The rearrangement uses TRBV21-1 and TRBJ2-5; the table's D call TRBD1 went unverified against the DNA. TRBV21-1 is a recognized pseudogene. CDR3 length: 16 amino acids.

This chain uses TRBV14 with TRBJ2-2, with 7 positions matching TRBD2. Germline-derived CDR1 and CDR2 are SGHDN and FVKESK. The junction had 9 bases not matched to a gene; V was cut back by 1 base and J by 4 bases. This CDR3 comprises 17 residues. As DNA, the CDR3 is TGTGCCAGCAGCCAAGTAGGGAGGGCCGTCGGCACCGGGGAGCTGTTTTTT. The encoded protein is CASSQVGRAVGTGELFF.

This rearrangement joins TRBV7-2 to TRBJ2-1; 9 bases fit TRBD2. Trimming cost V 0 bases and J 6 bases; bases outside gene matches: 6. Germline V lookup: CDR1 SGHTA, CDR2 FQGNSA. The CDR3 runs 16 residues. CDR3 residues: CASSLAGREGFNEQFF. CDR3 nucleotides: TGTGCCAGCAGCTTAGCGGGGCGGGAGGGTTTCAATGAGCAGTTCTTC. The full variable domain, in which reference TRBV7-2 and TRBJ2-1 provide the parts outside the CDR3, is GAGVSQSPSNKVTEKGKDVELRCDPISGHTALYWYRQSLGQGLEFLIYFQGNSAPDKSGLPSDRFSAERTGGSVSTLTIQRTQQEDSAVYLCASSLAGREGFNEQFFGPGTRLTVL.

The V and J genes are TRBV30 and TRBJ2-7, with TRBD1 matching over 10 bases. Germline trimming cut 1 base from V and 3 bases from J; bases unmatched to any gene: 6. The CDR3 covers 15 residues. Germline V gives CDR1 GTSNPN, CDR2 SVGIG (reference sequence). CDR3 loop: CAWSARDRGHYEQYF. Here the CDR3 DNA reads TGTGCCTGGAGTGCCAGAGACAGGGGGCACTACGAGCAGTACTTC.

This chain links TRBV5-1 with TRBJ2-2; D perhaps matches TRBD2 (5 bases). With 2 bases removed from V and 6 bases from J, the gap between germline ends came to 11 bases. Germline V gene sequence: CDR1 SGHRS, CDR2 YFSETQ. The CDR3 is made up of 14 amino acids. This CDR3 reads CASSFRGYAGELFF. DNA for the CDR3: TGCGCCAGCAGCTTCCGAGGGTACGCCGGGGAGCTGTTTTTT.

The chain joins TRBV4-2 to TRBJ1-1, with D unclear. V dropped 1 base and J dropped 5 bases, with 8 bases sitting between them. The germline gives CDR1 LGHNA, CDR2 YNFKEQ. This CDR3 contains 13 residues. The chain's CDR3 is CASSQVGRTEAFF. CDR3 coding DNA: TGTGCCAGCAGCCAAGTTGGGAGAACTGAAGCTTTCTTT.

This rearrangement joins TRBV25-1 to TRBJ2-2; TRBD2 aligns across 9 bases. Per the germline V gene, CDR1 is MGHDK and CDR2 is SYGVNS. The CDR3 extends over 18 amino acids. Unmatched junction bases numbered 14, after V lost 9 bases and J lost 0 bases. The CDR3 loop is CASTPGSSGDPNTGELFF. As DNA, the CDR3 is TGTGCCAGTACCCCCGGTTCTAGCGGGGATCCGAACACCGGGGAGCTGTTTTTT.

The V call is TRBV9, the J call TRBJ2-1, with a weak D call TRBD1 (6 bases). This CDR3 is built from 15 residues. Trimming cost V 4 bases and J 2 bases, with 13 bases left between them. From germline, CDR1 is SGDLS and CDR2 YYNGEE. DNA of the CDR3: TGTGCCAGCAGCTTTACAGGGTCGGCCTACAATGAGCAGTTCTTC. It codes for CASSFTGSAYNEQFF.

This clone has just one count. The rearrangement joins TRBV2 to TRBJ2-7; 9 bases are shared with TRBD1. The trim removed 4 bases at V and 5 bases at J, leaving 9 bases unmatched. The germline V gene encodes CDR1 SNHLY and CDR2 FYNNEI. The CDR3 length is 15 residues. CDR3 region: CASSVRAQGAHEQYF. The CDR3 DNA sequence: TGTGCCAGCAGTGTACGAGCACAGGGGGCCCACGAGCAGTACTTC.

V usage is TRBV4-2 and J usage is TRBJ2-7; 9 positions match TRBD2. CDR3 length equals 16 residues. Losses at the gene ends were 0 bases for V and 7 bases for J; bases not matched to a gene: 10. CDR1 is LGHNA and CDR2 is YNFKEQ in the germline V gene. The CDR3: CASSQEVWREGREQYF. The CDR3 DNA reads TGTGCCAGCAGCCAAGAGGTGTGGCGGGAGGGCCGGGAGCAGTACTTC.

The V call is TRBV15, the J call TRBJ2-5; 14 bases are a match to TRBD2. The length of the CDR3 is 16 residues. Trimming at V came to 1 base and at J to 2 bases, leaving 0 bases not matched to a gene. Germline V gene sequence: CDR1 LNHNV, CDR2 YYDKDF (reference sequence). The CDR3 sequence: CATSRGTSGGQETQYF. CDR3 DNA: TGTGCCACCAGCAGAGGGACTAGCGGGGGGCAAGAGACCCAGTACTTC.

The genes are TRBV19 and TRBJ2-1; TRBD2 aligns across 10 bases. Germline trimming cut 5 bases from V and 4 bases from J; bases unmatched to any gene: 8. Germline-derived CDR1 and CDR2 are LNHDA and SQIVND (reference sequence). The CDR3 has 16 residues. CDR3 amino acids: CASSVGLADTYNEQFF. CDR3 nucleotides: TGTGCCAGTAGTGTTGGACTAGCGGACACATACAATGAGCAGTTCTTC.

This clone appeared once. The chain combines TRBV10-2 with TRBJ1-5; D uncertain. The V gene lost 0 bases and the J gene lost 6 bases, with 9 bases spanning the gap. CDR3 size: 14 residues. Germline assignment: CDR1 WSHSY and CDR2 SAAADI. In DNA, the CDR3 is TGCGCCAGCAGTGAGTCGCGGGTAGGTCAGCCCCAGCATTTT. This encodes CASSESRVGQPQHF.

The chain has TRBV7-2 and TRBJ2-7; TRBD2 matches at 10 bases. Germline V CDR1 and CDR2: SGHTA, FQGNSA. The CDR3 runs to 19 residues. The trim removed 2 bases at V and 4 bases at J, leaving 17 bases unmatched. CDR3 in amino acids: CASSLLAGWSGRGGYEQYF. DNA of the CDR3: TGTGCCAGCAGCTTATTGGCCGGGTGGAGCGGGAGGGGGGGATACGAGCAGTACTTC.

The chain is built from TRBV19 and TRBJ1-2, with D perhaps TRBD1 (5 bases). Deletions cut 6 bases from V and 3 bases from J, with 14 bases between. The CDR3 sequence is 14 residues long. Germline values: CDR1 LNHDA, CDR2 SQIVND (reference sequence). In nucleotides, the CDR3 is TGTGCCAGTAGAAGAGTTGGGGGGGACTATGGCTACACCTTC. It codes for CASRRVGGDYGYTF. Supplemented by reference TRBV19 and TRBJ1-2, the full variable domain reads DGGITQSPKYLFRKEGQNVTLSCEQNLNHDAMYWYRQDPGQGLRLIYYSQIVNDFQKGDIAEGYSVSREKKESFPLTVTSAQKNPTAFYLCASRRVGGDYGYTFGSGTRLTVV.

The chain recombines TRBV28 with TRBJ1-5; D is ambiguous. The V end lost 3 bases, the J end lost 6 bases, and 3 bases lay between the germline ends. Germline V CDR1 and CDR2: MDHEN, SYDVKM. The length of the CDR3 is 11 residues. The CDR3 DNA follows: TGTGCCAGCAGTTTCGGTCAGCCCCAGCATTTT. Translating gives CASSFGQPQHF.

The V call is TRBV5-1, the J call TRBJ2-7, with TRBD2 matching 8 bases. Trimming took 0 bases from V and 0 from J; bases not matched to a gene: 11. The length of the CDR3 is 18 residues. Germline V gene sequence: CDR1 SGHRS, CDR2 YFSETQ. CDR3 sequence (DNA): TGCGCCAGCAGCTTGGCCCCAGGACTAGCAGTACTCTCCTACGAGCAGTACTTC. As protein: CASSLAPGLAVLSYEQYF. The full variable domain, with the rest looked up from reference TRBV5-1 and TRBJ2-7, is KAGVTQTPRYLIKTRGQQVTLSCSPISGHRSVSWYQQTPGQGLQFLFEYFSETQRNKGNFPGRFSGRQFSNSRSEMNVSTLELGDSALYLCASSLAPGLAVLSYEQYFGPGTRLTVT.

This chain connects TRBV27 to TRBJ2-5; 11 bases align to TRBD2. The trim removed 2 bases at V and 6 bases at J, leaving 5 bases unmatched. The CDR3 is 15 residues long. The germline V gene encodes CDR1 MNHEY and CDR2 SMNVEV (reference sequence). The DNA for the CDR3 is TGTGCCAGCAGTTTAGGGACTAGCGGCGCGAAGACCCAGTACTTC. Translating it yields CASSLGTSGAKTQYF.

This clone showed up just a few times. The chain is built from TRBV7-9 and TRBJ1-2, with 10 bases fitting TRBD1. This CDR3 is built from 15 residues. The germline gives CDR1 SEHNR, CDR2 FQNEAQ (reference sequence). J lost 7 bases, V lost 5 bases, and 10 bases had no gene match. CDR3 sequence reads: CASSRRDRGNVGYTF. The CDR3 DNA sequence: TGTGCCAGCAGCCGAAGGGACAGGGGTAACGTTGGCTACACCTTC.